This T cell receptor (beta chain) appears in the sequencing data of a study of T cell repertoires in cytomegalovirus infection. Study as a whole: Public TCR beta signature analysis indicated the presence of both CMV infection and matching HLA type.

TCRdb ran MiXCR on the reads and lists one entry per CDR3 protein. The profile shows approximately 730,000 distinct CDR3 sequences, just under 30% of them singletons. The CDR3 loop spans 14 amino acids. CDR1 and CDR2 from the germline V gene are MNHNS and SASEGT. V lost 6 bases to trimming and J lost 0 bases, with 11 bases between them. A single count supports this clonotype. Antigen specificity is unknown. V usage is TRBV6-1 and J usage is TRBJ1-1; D ambiguous. This clonotype was sampled from a human donor in good health (CMV status not recorded). Some clones in this sample may be carry-over from other donors' samples. The sample consisted of cultured CD8+ T cells from PBMCs, taken from culture after CMV antigen stimulation. The CDR3 sequence is CASRLRSMNTEAFF. For the CDR3, the DNA is TGTGCCAGCAGACTCAGGAGTATGAACACTGAAGCTTTCTTT.